This TCR beta chain was recorded in a study of blood T cell repertoires in COVID-19. Sequencing was performed with immunoSEQ multiplex PCR; in TCRdb, only in-frame clones are kept and a portion is missing. The sample consists of some 170,000 clones, around 90% of them appearing once. Germline CDR1 reads MNHEY; CDR2 reads SVGAGI. This CDR3 spans 14 amino acids. J was trimmed by 4 bases and V by 5 bases; bases with no gene match: 4. Sequencing was performed on peripheral blood. The rearrangement joins TRBV6-5 to TRBJ2-7; TRBD1 agrees at 11 bases. The receptor was derived from a woman aged 45-65 years with acute or convalescent COVID-19. The CDR3 DNA follows: TGTGCCAGCAGTCTGGGGACAGGGGGGTACGAGCAGTACTTC. It codes for CASSLGTGGYEQYF.